The TCR beta chain described here comes from a study of blood T cells in healthy people across ages. This clonotype was counted between two and nine times. The use of a sample-barcoded 5' primer and a J-beta primer mix characterized a second PCR of about 7 to 12 cycles. TCRdb recomputed calls from the 5' RACE reads with MiXCR, one row per CDR3 protein. The sample has some 1.5 million distinct CDR3 sequences, roughly 28% seen once. Source material: blood. This receptor was taken from a woman aged 25 to 45 in good health.

CDR3 sequence (DNA): TGTGCCAGCAGCTACGGGGGGACTGGGTACAATGAGCAGTTCTTC. Translating gives CASSYGGTGYNEQFF. The gene calls are TRBV11-1 and TRBJ2-1; 7 positions agree with TRBD2. This CDR3 region has 15 residues. Germline-derived CDR1 and CDR2 are SGHAT and FQDESV (reference sequence). The ends lost 4 bases at V and 4 bases at J; junction bases unmatched: 7.